The rows below give T cell receptor beta chains drawn from one sample of a study of cytomegalovirus exposure and HLA in healthy donors. Assay: immunoSEQ multiplex PCR; the TCRdb copy retains only in-frame clones and omits some. The sample lists approximately 59,000 clones; 60% to 70% were seen once. Sequencing was performed on PBMCs. The source is a man aged 35 to 55 in good health and CMV-seropositive. The CDR3 runs from the conserved cysteine through the conserved F or W. Fields, in order: J gene, V gene, D gene, clone size, CDR3 protein, CDR3 DNA. D genes are given only for firm matches. For some rows the clone size is stated as once, few or many, or as a class when expanded; others skip it.

j_call: TRBJ2-5; v_call: TRBV6-1; d_call: .; clone_size: .; cdr3_aa: CASSAGPKETQYF; cdr3_nt: TGTGCCAGCAGTGCAGGGCCCAAAGAGACCCAGTACTTC
j_call: TRBJ2-4; v_call: TRBV7-2; d_call: .; clone_size: .; cdr3_aa: CASSRQGQANIQYF; cdr3_nt: TGTGCCAGCAGTCGTCAGGGCCAAGCTAACATTCAGTACTTC
j_call: TRBJ1-1; v_call: TRBV5-6; d_call: TRBD1; clone_size: .; cdr3_aa: CASSPRTGGVPEAFF; cdr3_nt: TGTGCCAGCAGCCCCCGTACAGGGGGCGTTCCTGAAGCTTTCTTT
j_call: TRBJ2-7; v_call: TRBV27; d_call: TRBD1; clone_size: .; cdr3_aa: CASGFDRGGEQYF; cdr3_nt: TGTGCTAGTGGGTTCGACAGGGGGGGGGAGCAGTACTTC
j_call: TRBJ1-2; v_call: TRBV2; d_call: TRBD1; clone_size: .; cdr3_aa: CASRGTGGDYGYTF; cdr3_nt: TGTGCCAGCAGGGGGACAGGGGGGGACTATGGCTACACCTTC
j_call: TRBJ2-5; v_call: TRBV7-2; d_call: TRBD2; clone_size: few; cdr3_aa: CASSSNGGGRLEETQYF; cdr3_nt: TGTGCCAGCAGCTCGAACGGGGGGGGGAGGTTGGAAGAGACCCAGTACTTC
j_call: TRBJ1-5; v_call: TRBV6-5; d_call: TRBD1; clone_size: .; cdr3_aa: CASNSLQGEPQHF; cdr3_nt: TGTGCCAGCAATTCTCTCCAGGGGGAGCCCCAGCATTTT
j_call: TRBJ1-1; v_call: TRBV6-6; d_call: .; clone_size: .; cdr3_aa: CASTDRSPNTEAFF; cdr3_nt: TGTGCCAGCACCGACAGGTCCCCCAACACTGAAGCTTTCTTT
j_call: TRBJ1-6; v_call: TRBV7-6; d_call: .; clone_size: .; cdr3_aa: CASSLVEQNSPLHF; cdr3_nt: TGTGCCAGCAGCTTAGTGGAGCAGAATTCACCCCTCCACTTT
j_call: TRBJ2-1; v_call: TRBV5-1; d_call: .; clone_size: .; cdr3_aa: CASSEGGAYNEQFF; cdr3_nt: TGCGCCAGCAGCGAAGGGGGGGCCTACAATGAGCAGTTCTTC
j_call: TRBJ2-5; v_call: TRBV6-1; d_call: .; clone_size: .; cdr3_aa: CASSEAGPIQETQYF; cdr3_nt: TGTGCCAGCAGTGAGGCAGGGCCAATCCAAGAGACCCAGTACTTC
j_call: TRBJ1-4; v_call: TRBV2; d_call: TRBD1; clone_size: .; cdr3_aa: CASRQGQSEKLFF; cdr3_nt: TGTGCCAGCCGACAGGGACAGAGCGAAAAACTGTTTTTT
j_call: TRBJ1-1; v_call: TRBV29-1; d_call: .; clone_size: .; cdr3_aa: CSVDYRQENTEAFF; cdr3_nt: TGCAGCGTTGATTACCGGCAGGAGAACACTGAAGCTTTCTTT
j_call: TRBJ2-1; v_call: TRBV4-3; d_call: TRBD2; clone_size: .; cdr3_aa: CASSQDSGLVGYNEQFF; cdr3_nt: TGCGCCAGCAGCCAAGATTCGGGACTAGTAGGCTACAATGAGCAGTTCTTC
j_call: TRBJ1-2; v_call: TRBV7-2; d_call: .; clone_size: once; cdr3_aa: CASSLGGGSLYYGYIF; cdr3_nt: TGTGCCAGCAGCTTAGGAGGAGGGTCACTCTACTATGGCTACATCTTC
j_call: TRBJ2-3; v_call: TRBV2; d_call: .; clone_size: .; cdr3_aa: CASSEGDYSTDTQYF; cdr3_nt: TGTGCCAGCAGTGAAGGAGATTATAGCACAGATACGCAGTATTTT
j_call: TRBJ2-7; v_call: TRBV7-2; d_call: .; clone_size: .; cdr3_aa: CASSATENSYEQYF; cdr3_nt: TGTGCCAGCAGCGCGACAGAGAACTCCTACGAGCAGTACTTC
j_call: TRBJ2-7; v_call: TRBV6-1; d_call: TRBD2; clone_size: .; cdr3_aa: CATEGGEISEQYF; cdr3_nt: TGTGCCACCGAGGGAGGGGAGATAAGCGAGCAGTACTTC
j_call: TRBJ2-3; v_call: TRBV11-2; d_call: .; clone_size: .; cdr3_aa: CASSRSTDTQYF; cdr3_nt: TGTGCCAGCAGCCGGAGTACAGATACGCAGTATTTT
j_call: TRBJ2-7; v_call: TRBV19; d_call: .; clone_size: .; cdr3_aa: CASSPSAYEQYF; cdr3_nt: TGTGCCAGCTCACCCAGCGCCTACGAGCAGTACTTC
j_call: TRBJ2-1; v_call: TRBV7-9; d_call: .; clone_size: .; cdr3_aa: CASSHYTYHNEQFF; cdr3_nt: TGTGCCAGCAGCCACTACACCTATCACAATGAGCAGTTCTTC
j_call: TRBJ1-2; v_call: TRBV7-9; d_call: .; clone_size: .; cdr3_aa: CASSQGAGASYTF; cdr3_nt: TGTGCCAGCAGCCAAGGGGCAGGGGCGAGCTACACCTTC
j_call: TRBJ1-1; v_call: TRBV18; d_call: .; clone_size: .; cdr3_aa: CASSPDRQNTEAFF; cdr3_nt: TGTGCCAGCTCACCGGACAGACAGAACACTGAAGCTTTCTTT
j_call: TRBJ1-3; v_call: TRBV9; d_call: .; clone_size: .; cdr3_aa: CASSVVSSGNTIYF; cdr3_nt: TGTGCCAGCAGCGTAGTTAGCTCTGGAAACACCATATATTTT
j_call: TRBJ2-1; v_call: TRBV7-9; d_call: TRBD2; clone_size: .; cdr3_aa: CSSSLAGGLQFF; cdr3_nt: TGTTCCAGCAGTCTAGCGGGGGGGCTCCAGTTCTTC
j_call: TRBJ1-1; v_call: TRBV19; d_call: TRBD1; clone_size: .; cdr3_aa: CASIQGQGRNTEAFF; cdr3_nt: TGTGCCAGTATTCAAGGACAGGGACGGAACACTGAAGCTTTCTTT
j_call: TRBJ2-2; v_call: TRBV15; d_call: .; clone_size: .; cdr3_aa: CATSKIFGRENTGELFF; cdr3_nt: TGTGCCACCAGCAAGATTTTTGGACGGGAGAACACCGGGGAGCTGTTTTTT
j_call: TRBJ1-2; v_call: TRBV4-1; d_call: TRBD1; clone_size: .; cdr3_aa: CASSSDRGYGYTF; cdr3_nt: TGCGCCAGCAGTTCTGACAGGGGCTATGGCTACACCTTC
j_call: TRBJ2-7; v_call: TRBV19; d_call: .; clone_size: .; cdr3_aa: CASSIAPTYEQYF; cdr3_nt: TGTGCCAGTAGTATAGCCCCTACCTACGAGCAGTACTTC
j_call: TRBJ2-2; v_call: TRBV11-2; d_call: .; clone_size: .; cdr3_aa: CASSSPGELFF; cdr3_nt: TGTGCCAGCAGCTCTCCCGGGGAGCTGTTTTTT
j_call: TRBJ2-2; v_call: TRBV5-1; d_call: TRBD2; clone_size: .; cdr3_aa: CASSLAGGFAGELFF; cdr3_nt: TGCGCCAGCAGCTTGGCGGGAGGGTTCGCCGGGGAGCTGTTTTTT
j_call: TRBJ2-5; v_call: TRBV10-3; d_call: TRBD1; clone_size: few; cdr3_aa: CAMGTGQETQYF; cdr3_nt: TGTGCCATGGGGACAGGGCAAGAGACCCAGTACTTC
j_call: TRBJ1-4; v_call: TRBV13; d_call: TRBD1; clone_size: .; cdr3_aa: CASSLGTGGYGKLFF; cdr3_nt: TGTGCCAGCAGCTTAGGCACAGGGGGATATGGGAAACTGTTTTTT
j_call: TRBJ1-2; v_call: TRBV6-5; d_call: .; clone_size: few; cdr3_aa: CASRPREIKGGYTF; cdr3_nt: TGTGCCAGCCGCCCGCGGGAGATCAAGGGGGGCTACACCTTC
j_call: TRBJ1-1; v_call: TRBV7-9; d_call: TRBD1; clone_size: .; cdr3_aa: CASSLDGDRRAFF; cdr3_nt: TGTGCCAGCAGCTTAGACGGGGACAGGAGAGCTTTCTTT
j_call: TRBJ2-2; v_call: TRBV2; d_call: TRBD1; clone_size: few; cdr3_aa: CASKGQGAGGELFF; cdr3_nt: TGTGCAAGCAAGGGCCAGGGGGCTGGCGGGGAGCTGTTTTTT
j_call: TRBJ2-2; v_call: TRBV7-6; d_call: .; clone_size: .; cdr3_aa: CASSPDTVRTGELFF; cdr3_nt: TGTGCCAGCAGCCCCGACACGGTTCGCACCGGGGAGCTGTTTTTT